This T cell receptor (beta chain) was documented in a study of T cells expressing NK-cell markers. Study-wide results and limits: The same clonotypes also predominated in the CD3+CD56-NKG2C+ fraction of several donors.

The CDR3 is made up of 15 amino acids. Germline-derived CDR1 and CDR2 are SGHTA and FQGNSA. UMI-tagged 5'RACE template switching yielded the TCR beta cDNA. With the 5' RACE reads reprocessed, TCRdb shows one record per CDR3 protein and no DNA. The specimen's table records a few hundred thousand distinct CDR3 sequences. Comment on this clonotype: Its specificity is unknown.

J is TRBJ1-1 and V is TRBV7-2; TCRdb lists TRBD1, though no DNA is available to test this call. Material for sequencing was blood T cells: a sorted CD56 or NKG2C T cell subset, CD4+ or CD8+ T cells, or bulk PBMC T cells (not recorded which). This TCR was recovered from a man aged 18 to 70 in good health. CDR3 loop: CASSYSGQIITEAFF.